This TCR beta chain was profiled in a study of cytomegalovirus exposure and HLA in healthy donors. Study-wide background: HLA-typed donors contributed around 85 million unique TCRs, which were held in an early data release. Study-wide findings and caveats: Cytomegalovirus association was listed for 164 TCR beta chains.

In the PCR, 60 Vbeta and 13 Jbeta primers were used. Authors' methods: Later analysis identified around 85 million unique TCR beta chains, roughly 11 million shared. The assay was immunoSEQ multiplex PCR, and TCRdb's table has in-frame clones only and misses some. That table supplies the V and J calls and clone size; D and trimming were determined from the DNA. The profile shows around 140,000 clones, approximately 64% of them singletons. A few counts support this clone. Its specificity is not known. Germline CDR1 is SNHLY and CDR2 is FYNNEI. V was clipped by 6 bases and J by 4 bases; unmatched bases: 5. The CDR3 covers 13 residues.

V is TRBV2 and J is TRBJ1-2, with 7 bases that match TRBD1. Material for sequencing was PBMCs. The source is a woman between 40 and 50 years old in good health and CMV-seronegative. The CDR3 DNA is TGTGCCAGCAGGGCGACAGGGAGCTATGGCTACACCTTC. This gives the protein CASRATGSYGYTF.